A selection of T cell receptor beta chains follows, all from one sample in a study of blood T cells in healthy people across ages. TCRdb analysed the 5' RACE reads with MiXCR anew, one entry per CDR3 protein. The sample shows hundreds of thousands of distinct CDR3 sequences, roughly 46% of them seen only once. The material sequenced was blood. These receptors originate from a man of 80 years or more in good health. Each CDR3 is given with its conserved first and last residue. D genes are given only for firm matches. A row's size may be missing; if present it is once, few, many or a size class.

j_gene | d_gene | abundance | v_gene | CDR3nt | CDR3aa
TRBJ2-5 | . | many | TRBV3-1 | TGTGCCAGCAGCCCAATAGCAGGACAAAAGGGGGAGACCCAGTACTTC | CASSPIAGQKGETQYF
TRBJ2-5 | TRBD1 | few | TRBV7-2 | TGTGCCAGCGGTCGGGACAGGGGGCAAGAGACCCAGTACTTC | CASGRDRGQETQYF
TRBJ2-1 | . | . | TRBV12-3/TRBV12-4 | TGTGCCAGCAGTGTAATTACAGTAAACAATGAGCAGTTCTTC | CASSVITVNNEQFF
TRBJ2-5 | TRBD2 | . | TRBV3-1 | TGTGCCAGCAGCCAATCACTCGAGGGAGGGCAAGAGACCCAGTACTTC | CASSQSLEGGQETQYF
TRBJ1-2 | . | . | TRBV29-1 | TGCAGCGTTGAAGAAGTGAAGGAAGAGGGCTACACCTTC | CSVEEVKEEGYTF
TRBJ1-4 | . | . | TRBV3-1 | TGTGCCAGCAGCCACGCTCAGGGCGGCGAAAAACTGTTTTTT | CASSHAQGGEKLFF
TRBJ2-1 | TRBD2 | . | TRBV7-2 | TGTGCCAGCAGCCCCCTAGCGGTCTCCTACAATGAGCAGTTCTTC | CASSPLAVSYNEQFF
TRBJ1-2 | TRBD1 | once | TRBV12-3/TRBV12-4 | TGTGCCAGCAAGATTTCAGGGGGGGGGAACTATGGCTACACCTTC | CASKISGGGNYGYTF
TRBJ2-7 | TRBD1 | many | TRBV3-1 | TGTGCCAGCAGCAACCGACAGGGTGATAGTTTGTACTTC | CASSNRQGDSLYF
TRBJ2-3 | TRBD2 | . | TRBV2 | TGTGCCAGCAGGGGACAGGACCCGAATAGCGGGAGGGACACAGATACGCAGTATTTT | CASRGQDPNSGRDTDTQYF
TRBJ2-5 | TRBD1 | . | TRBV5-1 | TGCGCCAGCAGCATGACAGGGGGGGTAGAGACCCAGTACTTC | CASSMTGGVETQYF
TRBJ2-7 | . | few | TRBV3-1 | TGTGCCAGCAGCCAAGATCTTCACCCGGCTCGGGAGCAGTACTTC | CASSQDLHPAREQYF
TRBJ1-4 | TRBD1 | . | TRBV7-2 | TGTGCCAGCAGCGTGGGACAGGGGAGAGAAAAACTGTTTTTT | CASSVGQGREKLFF
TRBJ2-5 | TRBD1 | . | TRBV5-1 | TGCGCCAGCAGCTTGTCGGGACAGGGCGCGGAGACCCAGTACTTC | CASSLSGQGAETQYF
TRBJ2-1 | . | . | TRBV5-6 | TGTGCCAGCAGCCCGGGACCAGCGGTCAATGAGCAGTTCTTC | CASSPGPAVNEQFF